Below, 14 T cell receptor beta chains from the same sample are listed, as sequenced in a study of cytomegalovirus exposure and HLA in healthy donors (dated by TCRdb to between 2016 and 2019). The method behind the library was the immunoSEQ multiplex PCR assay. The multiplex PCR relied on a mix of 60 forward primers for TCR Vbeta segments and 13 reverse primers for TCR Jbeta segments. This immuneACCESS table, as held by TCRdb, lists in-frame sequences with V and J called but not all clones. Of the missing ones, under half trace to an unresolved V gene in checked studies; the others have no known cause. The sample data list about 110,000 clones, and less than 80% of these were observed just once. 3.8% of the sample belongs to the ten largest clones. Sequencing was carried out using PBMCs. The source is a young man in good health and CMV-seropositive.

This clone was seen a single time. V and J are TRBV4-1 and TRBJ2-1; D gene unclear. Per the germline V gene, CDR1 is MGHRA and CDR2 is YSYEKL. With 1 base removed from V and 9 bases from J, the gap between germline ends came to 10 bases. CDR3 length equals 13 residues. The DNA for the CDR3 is TGCGCCAGCAGCCAAGTCCAGGTTCCTGAGCAGTTCTTC. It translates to CASSQVQVPEQFF.

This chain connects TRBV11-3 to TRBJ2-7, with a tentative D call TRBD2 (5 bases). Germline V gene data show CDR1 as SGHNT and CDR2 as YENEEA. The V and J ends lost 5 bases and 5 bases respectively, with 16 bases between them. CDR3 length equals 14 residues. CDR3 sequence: CASSRPEVSDEQYF. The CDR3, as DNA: TGTGCCAGCAGCCGTCCGGAGGTTTCAGACGAGCAGTACTTC. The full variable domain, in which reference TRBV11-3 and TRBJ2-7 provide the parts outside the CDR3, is EAGVVQSPRYKIIEKKQPVAFWCNPISGHNTLYWYLQNLGQGPELLIRYENEEAVDDSQLPKDRFSAERLKGVDSTLKIQPAELGDSAVYLCASSRPEVSDEQYFGPGTRLTVT.

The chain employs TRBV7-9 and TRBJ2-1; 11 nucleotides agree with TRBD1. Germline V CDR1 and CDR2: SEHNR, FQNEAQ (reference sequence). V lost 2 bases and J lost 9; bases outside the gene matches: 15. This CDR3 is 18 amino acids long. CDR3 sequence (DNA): TGTGCCAGCAGCTTATGGGATGGGGGACAGGGGGGGGCGGGTGAGCAGTTCTTC. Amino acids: CASSLWDGGQGGAGEQFF.

The CDR3 coding sequence is TGTGCCAGCAGCCAAGTAAGGGAGAGGAACACTGAAGCTTTCTTT. Translated, it gives CASSQVRERNTEAFF. This sequence joins TRBV4-2 and TRBJ1-1; D gene uncertain. Germline V CDR1 and CDR2: LGHNA, YNFKEQ. The CDR3 spans 15 residues. V dropped 1 base and J dropped 1 base, with 10 bases sitting between them.

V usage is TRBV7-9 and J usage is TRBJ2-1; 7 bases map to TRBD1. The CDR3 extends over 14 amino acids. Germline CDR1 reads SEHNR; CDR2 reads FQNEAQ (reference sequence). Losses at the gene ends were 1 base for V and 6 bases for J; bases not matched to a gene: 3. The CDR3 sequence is CASSLEGASNEQFF. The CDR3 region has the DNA TGTGCCAGCAGCTTAGAGGGGGCCAGCAATGAGCAGTTCTTC.

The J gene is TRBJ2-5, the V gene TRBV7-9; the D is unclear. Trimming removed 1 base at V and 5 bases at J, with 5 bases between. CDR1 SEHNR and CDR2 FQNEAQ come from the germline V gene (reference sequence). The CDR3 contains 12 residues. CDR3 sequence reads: CASSLVEETQYF. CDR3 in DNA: TGTGCCAGCAGCTTAGTAGAGGAGACCCAGTACTTC.

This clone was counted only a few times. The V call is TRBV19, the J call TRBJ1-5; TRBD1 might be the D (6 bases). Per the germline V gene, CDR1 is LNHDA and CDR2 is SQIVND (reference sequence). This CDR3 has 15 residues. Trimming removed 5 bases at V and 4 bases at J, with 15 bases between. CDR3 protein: CASSVRGGGNQPQHF. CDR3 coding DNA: TGTGCCAGTAGTGTCCGTGGGGGCGGTAATCAGCCCCAGCATTTT.

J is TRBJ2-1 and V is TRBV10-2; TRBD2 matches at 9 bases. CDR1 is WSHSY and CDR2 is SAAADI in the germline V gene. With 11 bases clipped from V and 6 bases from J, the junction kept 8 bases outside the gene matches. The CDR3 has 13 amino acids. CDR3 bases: TGCGCCGCGGCTGGCGGGGGGGCCAATGAGCAGTTCTTC. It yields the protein CAAAGGGANEQFF.

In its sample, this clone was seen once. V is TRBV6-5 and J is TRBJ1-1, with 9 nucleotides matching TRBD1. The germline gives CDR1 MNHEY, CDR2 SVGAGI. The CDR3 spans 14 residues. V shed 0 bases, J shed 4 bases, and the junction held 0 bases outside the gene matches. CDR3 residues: CASSYSTGGTEAFF. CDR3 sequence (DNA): TGTGCCAGCAGTTACTCGACAGGGGGCACTGAAGCTTTCTTT.

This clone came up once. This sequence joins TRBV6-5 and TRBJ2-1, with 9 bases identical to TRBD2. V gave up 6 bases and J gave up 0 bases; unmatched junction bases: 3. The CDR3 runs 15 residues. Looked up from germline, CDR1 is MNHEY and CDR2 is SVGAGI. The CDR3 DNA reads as TGTGCCAGCAGCCCTAGCGGGGCCTCCTACAATGAGCAGTTCTTC. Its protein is CASSPSGASYNEQFF.

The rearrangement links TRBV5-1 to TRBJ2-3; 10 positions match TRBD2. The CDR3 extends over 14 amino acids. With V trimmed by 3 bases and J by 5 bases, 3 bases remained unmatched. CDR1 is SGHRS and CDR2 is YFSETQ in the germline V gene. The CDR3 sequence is CASSSLAGVDTQYF. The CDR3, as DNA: TGCGCCAGCAGCTCCCTAGCGGGGGTAGATACGCAGTATTTT.

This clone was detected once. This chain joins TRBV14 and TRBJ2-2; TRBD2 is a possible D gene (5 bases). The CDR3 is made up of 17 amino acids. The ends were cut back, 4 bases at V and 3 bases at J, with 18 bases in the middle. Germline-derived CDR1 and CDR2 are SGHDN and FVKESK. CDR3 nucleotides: TGTGCCAGCAGCCCAAAGGTTGGTAGAGGGTACACCGGGGAGCTGTTTTTT. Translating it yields CASSPKVGRGYTGELFF.

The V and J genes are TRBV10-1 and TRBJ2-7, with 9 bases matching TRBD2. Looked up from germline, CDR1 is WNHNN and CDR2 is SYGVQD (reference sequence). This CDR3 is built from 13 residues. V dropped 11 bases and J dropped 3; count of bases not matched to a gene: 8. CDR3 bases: TGCGCCTGCAATAGCGGGGGTAACTACGAGCAGTACTTC. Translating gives CACNSGGNYEQYF.

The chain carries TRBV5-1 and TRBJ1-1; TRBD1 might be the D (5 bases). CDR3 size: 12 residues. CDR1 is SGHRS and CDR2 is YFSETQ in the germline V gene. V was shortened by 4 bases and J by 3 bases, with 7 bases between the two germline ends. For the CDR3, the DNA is TGCGCCAGCAGCCCGGGGGACACTGAAGCTTTCTTT. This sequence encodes CASSPGDTEAFF.